This T cell receptor beta chain was sequenced during a study of response to subunit inactivated influenza vaccine (dated by TCRdb to the late 2010s). With respect to the entire study: Deep quantitative profiling of the T cell receptor repertoire was used in the study to follow responses to a trivalent subunit inactivated influenza vaccine. Overall study outcomes, separate from this receptor: The authors suggested that each seasonal influenza vaccination may recruit only a limited number of new T cells.

Receptors were amplified or captured by RT-PCR. Sequencing instrument: Illumina HiSeq 2500. Using fastp trimming at Q25 and MiXCR clonotype assembly, TCRdb reanalyzed the public sequencing data and kept in-frame beta chains. CDR3 protein duplicates are merged, each entry listing the most common genes and DNA. This sample is represented by just under 550,000 distinct CDR3 sequences; roughly 23% of them were singletons. 2.5% to 3% of the sample is in the top ten clones. Via the germline V gene, CDR1 is KGHDR and CDR2 SFDVKD. There are 14 amino acids in the CDR3, from cysteine to phenylalanine inclusive. Only the CDR3 DNA is retained, 42 bases long and in frame from the first base. Between the V and J ends, shortened by 0 bases and 1 base respectively, the junction contains 3 bases. As for this clonotype: The target of this receptor is not known. No per-base quality is available; no much larger clone lies one base away.

The same sample was also used in a study of T cells expressing NK-cell markers. Taken from the second paper: 5'RACE template switching, by which a universal primer site and unique molecular identifiers were added, was used to make TCR beta cDNA libraries. TCR beta-chain repertoires were profiled in sorted CD3+CD56+NKG2C+, CD3+CD56+NKG2C- and CD3+CD56-NKG2C+ T-cell subsets from fewer than 10 donors. Among the eight sequenced donors, seven were HCMV-seropositive and one was HCMV-seronegative. To restrict sorting to alphabetaTCR-expressing T cells, an anti-gammadeltaTCR antibody was added in several experiments. In more than 5 donors, the dominant CD3+CD56+NKG2C+ clonotypes ranked among the top 10 CD8+ clonotypes, making up roughly 1.0-8% of CD8+ T cells. Those dominant clonotypes were again the most abundant among CD3+CD56-NKG2C+ cells in four donors, at about 25-60.1%. Whether the expanded NKG2C-expressing T cell clones were specific for HCMV antigens remained unclear. The study sequenced eight donors, all healthy volunteers chosen at random: three men and five women. To determine HCMV serostatus, a commercial ELISA kit was used to detect HCMV-specific IgG in serum. Ficoll density gradient centrifugation was used to isolate peripheral blood mononuclear cells from blood. Magnetic immunoseparation with Miltenyi isolation kits was used to isolate CD4+ and CD8+ T cells from PBMC. Synthesis of cDNA was primed from the TCR beta constant segment and was followed by two consecutive PCR amplification steps. Libraries were sequenced as 2 x 150 bp reads on Illumina HiSeq 2000/2500, MiSeq or NextSeq. MIGEC was used to demultiplex reads and group reads by UMI, and MiTCR was used to assemble and quantify clonotypes. To remove erroneous sequences, TCR cDNA sequences were retained only when supported by two or more reads. The tcR package was used for downstream repertoire analysis, with clonotypes matched between fractions based on CDR3 nucleotide sequence plus V segment. VDJmatch was used to annotate antigen specificity against VDJdb, with one amino acid substitution allowed in CDR3.

This chain is built from TRBV24-1 and TRBJ1-5, with the D segment identity uncertain. This clonotype was sampled from a man aged 45 to 65 who received an inactivated influenza vaccine. Donor details come from another sample of the same person, matched by shared clones. The material was CD4+ T cells sorted from PBMCs, obtained less than 13 days after vaccination. The CDR3 protein is CATSDLASNQPQHF. The sequence in DNA is TGTGCCACCAGTGATTTGGCCAGCAATCAGCCCCAGCATTTT.